The TCR beta chain under discussion was sequenced for a study of CD8 T cells in Susac syndrome. An amount of RNA that ranged from roughly 0.45 to 1 ug was reverse transcribed with random hexamers. A multiplex approach, immunoSEQ multiplex PCR, amplified TCR beta CDR3 across 54 Vbeta and 13 Jbeta. TCRdb re-called the immunoSEQ multiplex PCR reads with MiXCR, one entry per CDR3 protein. The sample consists of more than 130,000 distinct CDR3 sequences, 94% of them appearing once. The CDR3 has 15 amino acids. V lost 7 bases and J lost 0; bases outside the gene matches: 8. Germline V CDR1 and CDR2: MDHEN, SYDVKM. In contrast to the negatively isolated CD8+ and CD4+ T cells, TEMRA cells were FACS-enriched.

The sample was CD8+ T cells from PBMCs. The TCR comes from a human donor in good health. The chain is built from TRBV28 and TRBJ2-5; TRBD2 agrees at 7 bases. The CDR3 region has the DNA TGTGCCAGCAAGTCCCTAGCGGAGCACCAAGAGACCCAGTACTTC. It codes for CASKSLAEHQETQYF.